The entry below describes one T cell receptor beta chain. This entry is derived from a study of blood T cell repertoires in COVID-19. CDR3 size: 18 residues. V lost 0 bases, J lost 4 bases, and 9 bases stayed unmatched. The germline V gene encodes CDR1 MGHDK and CDR2 SYGVNS. Method: immunoSEQ multiplex PCR; TCRdb's copy keeps in-frame clones and lacks some. The data contain 220,000 or so clones, more than 65% of them seen just once; the ten biggest clones take up 3% to 4.5%. Sequencing used peripheral blood. This sequence joins TRBV25-1 and TRBJ2-3, with 11 bases aligning to TRBD2. This TCR came from a woman older than 75 with acute or convalescent COVID-19. The CDR3 bases are TGTGCCAGCAGTGAATATTCCGAGGTAGCGGGGGGGCCAGATACGCAGTATTTT. It is translated as CASSEYSEVAGGPDTQYF. The full variable domain, completed using reference TRBV25-1 and TRBJ2-3, is EADIYQTPRYLVIGTGKKITLECSQTMGHDKMYWYQQDPGMELHLIHYSYGVNSTEKGDLSSESTVSRIRTEHFPLTLESARPSHTSQYLCASSEYSEVAGGPDTQYFGPGTRLTVL.